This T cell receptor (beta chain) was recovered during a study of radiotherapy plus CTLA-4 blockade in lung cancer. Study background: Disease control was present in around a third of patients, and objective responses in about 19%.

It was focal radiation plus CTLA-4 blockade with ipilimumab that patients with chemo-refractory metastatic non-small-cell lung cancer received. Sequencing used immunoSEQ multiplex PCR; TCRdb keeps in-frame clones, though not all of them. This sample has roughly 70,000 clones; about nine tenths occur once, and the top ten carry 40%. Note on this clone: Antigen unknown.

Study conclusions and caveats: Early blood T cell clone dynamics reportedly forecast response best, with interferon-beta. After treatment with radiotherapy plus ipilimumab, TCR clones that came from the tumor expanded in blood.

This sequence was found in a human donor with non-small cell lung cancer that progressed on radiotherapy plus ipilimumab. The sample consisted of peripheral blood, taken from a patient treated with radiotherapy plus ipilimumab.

CDR3 in amino acids: CASSLALAGPTDTQYF. CDR3 sequence (DNA): TGCGCCAGCAGCTTGGCGTTAGCGGGACCCACAGATACGCAGTATTTT. This chain links TRBV5-1 with TRBJ2-3, with 8 bases that match TRBD2. V was clipped by 0 bases and J by 2 bases; unmatched bases: 5. This CDR3 contains 16 residues. Germline CDR1 and CDR2: SGHRS and YFSETQ.